Following are 21 T cell receptor beta chains from one sample sequenced in a study of cytomegalovirus exposure and HLA in healthy donors. The PCR made use of 60 Vbeta and 13 Jbeta primers. TCRdb's table, derived via immunoSEQ multiplex PCR, lists solely in-frame clones and lacks some. The sample consists of about 130,000 clones, over 50% of them appearing once. What was sequenced was PBMCs. These receptor sequences come from a human donor in good health.

Comment on this clone: Within the sample, other DNA sequences also encode this same CDR3. V is TRBV5-1 and J is TRBJ1-3; D not certain. V lost 0 bases to trimming and J lost 6 bases, with 7 bases between them. This CDR3 is built from 13 residues. Germline V gives CDR1 SGHRS, CDR2 YFSETQ. Written as DNA, the CDR3 is TGCGCCAGCAGCTTGGCCGGGGAAAACACCATATATTTT. This gives the protein CASSLAGENTIYF.

This rearrangement joins TRBV27 to TRBJ2-2; 11 nucleotides match TRBD2. CDR1 is MNHEY and CDR2 is SMNVEV in the germline V gene (reference sequence). The trim removed 2 bases at V and 6 bases at J, leaving 14 bases unmatched. The CDR3 length is 19 residues. In DNA, the CDR3 is TGTGCCAGCAGTTTAAGGGTTAGCGGGAGGGTGAGGGCCCCCGGGGAGCTGTTTTTT. It encodes CASSLRVSGRVRAPGELFF.

This chain links TRBV5-1 with TRBJ1-1; 7 nucleotides align to TRBD1. The CDR3 contains 15 residues. CDR1 is SGHRS, CDR2 YFSETQ, per germline. Trimming cost V 3 bases and J 1 base; bases outside gene matches: 6. CDR3 sequence reads: CASSSAGTANTEAFF. Here the CDR3 DNA reads TGCGCCAGCAGCTCCGCCGGGACAGCGAACACTGAAGCTTTCTTT.

The rearrangement uses TRBV25-1 and TRBJ1-4; 7 bases are shared with TRBD1. The CDR3 contains 14 residues. Trimming at V came to 4 bases and at J to 5 bases, leaving 4 bases not matched to a gene. Germline V gene sequence: CDR1 MGHDK, CDR2 SYGVNS. The CDR3 here is CASSAGRGNEKLFF. DNA of the CDR3: TGTGCCAGCAGTGCCGGCAGGGGGAATGAAAAACTGTTTTTT.

Points on this clone: The junction differs from germline at one of its ends, possibly a read error. This sequence joins TRBV5-1 and TRBJ2-3; 7 bases align to TRBD1. The CDR3 totals 10 residues. CDR1 is SGHRS, CDR2 YFSETQ, per germline. Here the CDR3 reads CASRGTDQFF. The CDR3 DNA sequence: TGCGCCAGCAGAGGGACAGACCAGTTTTTT.

The genes are TRBV9 and TRBJ2-5; 10 bases line up with TRBD2. This CDR3 has 16 residues. Trimming removed 0 bases from V and 5 bases from J; junction bases left unmatched: 7. CDR1 is SGDLS and CDR2 is YYNGEE in the germline V gene. This CDR3 reads CASSVGAGGLGETQYF. CDR3 DNA: TGTGCCAGCAGCGTAGGAGCGGGGGGGTTGGGGGAGACCCAGTACTTC.

V gene TRBV2 combines with J gene TRBJ2-3, with D unresolved. CDR1 SNHLY and CDR2 FYNNEI come from the germline V gene. The CDR3 length is 16 residues. Deletions cut 1 base from V and 0 bases from J, with 11 bases between. The CDR3 sequence: CASSEEQASSTDTQYF. The CDR3 coding sequence is TGTGCCAGCAGTGAAGAGCAGGCCTCTAGCACAGATACGCAGTATTTT.

This clone was observed a handful of times. The CDR3, as DNA: TGTGCCAGCAGCTTATTTCCCCACTACCGGGAAGGCTCCGAGCAGTACTTC. It translates to CASSLFPHYREGSEQYF. The V and J genes are TRBV7-2 and TRBJ2-7, with TRBD2 as a possible D gene (5 bases). The CDR3 has 17 amino acids. The V gene's germline CDR1 is SGHTA and CDR2 FQGNSA. The V and J ends lost 2 bases and 6 bases respectively, with 23 bases between them.

There are a few counts of this clone. The V and J genes are TRBV4-1 and TRBJ1-1; perhaps TRBD1 as D (5 bases). V shed 6 bases and J shed 1 base, with 9 bases lying between them. This CDR3 comprises 13 residues. Germline V gene data show CDR1 as MGHRA and CDR2 as YSYEKL. The CDR3 DNA is TGCGCCAGCAGTCGCGGGGCGAACACTGAAGCTTTCTTT. Encoded protein: CASSRGANTEAFF.

The V gene is TRBV29-1, the J gene TRBJ2-5, with a weak D call TRBD2 (6 bases). The germline V and J ends were trimmed by 3 bases and 0 bases, with 11 bases remaining between them. CDR3 length: 14 amino acids. Germline V gene sequence: CDR1 SQVTM, CDR2 ANQGSEA. For the CDR3, the DNA is TGCAGCGTTGAGGGGGGAGCAGACCAAGAGACCCAGTACTTC. Protein: CSVEGGADQETQYF.

The rearrangement joins TRBV15 to TRBJ2-5, with 8 bases matching TRBD1. CDR1 and CDR2 (germline): LNHNV, YYDKDF (reference sequence). The ends lost 7 bases at V and 2 bases at J; junction bases unmatched: 6. The length of the CDR3 is 14 residues. CDR3 residues: CATKRQGLQETQYF. CDR3 DNA: TGTGCCACCAAGCGACAGGGGCTTCAAGAGACCCAGTACTTC.

The chain employs TRBV7-9 and TRBJ2-3; the D gene is possibly TRBD2 (7 bases). The CDR3 spans 15 residues. Germline CDR1 reads SEHNR; CDR2 reads FQNEAQ (reference sequence). V was clipped by 8 bases and J by 1 base, with 16 bases between them. In nucleotides, the CDR3 is TGTGCCAGCTCCGGCAGGGGAGGGGGCACAGATACGCAGTATTTT. Translated, it gives CASSGRGGGTDTQYF.

CDR3 loop: CASSQTGNKPQHF. DNA of the CDR3: TGTGCCAGCAGCCAGACAGGGAATAAGCCCCAGCATTTT. The rearrangement uses TRBV7-8 and TRBJ1-5; 7 bases fit TRBD1. From germline, CDR1 is SGHVS and CDR2 FQNEAQ. With 5 bases clipped from V and 8 bases from J, the junction kept 6 bases outside the gene matches. The CDR3 is made up of 13 amino acids.

This clone occurred a few times. This chain joins TRBV19 and TRBJ2-1; perhaps TRBD2 as D (7 bases). CDR1 is LNHDA and CDR2 is SQIVND in the germline V gene (reference sequence). The CDR3 is 14 amino acids. Between the trimmed V and J ends, which lost 8 bases and 4 bases, there was a span of 15 bases. The CDR3 here is CASARGASYNEQFF. DNA of the CDR3: TGTGCCAGTGCTCGGGGGGCGTCATACAATGAGCAGTTCTTC.

Only a few counts were recorded for this clone. The V gene is TRBV7-9, the J gene TRBJ1-1; D call uncertain. Trimming took off 5 bases at V and 7 bases at J, with 8 bases between the two ends. CDR1 and CDR2 (germline): SEHNR, FQNEAQ (reference sequence). The CDR3 has 11 residues. DNA of the CDR3: TGTGCCAGCAGCCTACTGAGTGAAGCTTTCTTT. Translation: CASSLLSEAFF.

This clone was seen a few times. J is TRBJ1-6 and V is TRBV5-1, with TRBD1 matching over 9 bases. The CDR3 spans 17 residues. Unmatched junction bases numbered 10, after V lost 0 bases and J lost 9 bases. CDR1 is SGHRS and CDR2 is YFSETQ in the germline V gene. The CDR3 protein is CASSLEGQGQEGSPLHF. CDR3 nucleotides: TGCGCCAGCAGCTTGGAGGGACAGGGCCAGGAGGGTTCACCCCTCCACTTT.

This clone was recorded a few times. A junction end diverges from the germline sequence, so it may reflect a read error. The genes are TRBV27 and TRBJ1-2; the D is unclear. CDR1 is MNHEY, CDR2 SMNVEV, per germline (reference sequence). This CDR3 is 12 amino acids long. For the CDR3, the DNA is TGTGCCAGCAGTTCCGCTCTACTGCACCTATACTTC. It specifies CASSSALLHLYF.

A single count supports this clone. The rearrangement links TRBV28 to TRBJ2-5; TRBD1 matches at 7 bases. The CDR3 extends over 15 amino acids. The V and J ends lost 2 bases and 4 bases, in that order; junction bases with no gene match: 7. The germline CDR1 and CDR2 sequences are MDHEN and SYDVKM. The CDR3 nucleotides are TGTGCCAGCAGTTTACAGACAGGGTATCGAGAGACCCAGTACTTC. Translation gives CASSLQTGYRETQYF.

The chain combines TRBV5-4 with TRBJ2-3; D not resolved. Trimming stripped 4 bases from V and 10 bases from J, with 10 bases between. This CDR3 is 11 amino acids long. The germline gives CDR1 SGHNT, CDR2 YYREEE (reference sequence). Written as DNA, the CDR3 is TGTGCCAGCAGCCGCGGAAGCTCGCAGTATTTT. Translation gives CASSRGSSQYF.

The chain couples TRBV4-2 to TRBJ2-1, with TRBD1 matching over 8 bases. The CDR3 length is 13 residues. Trimming at V came to 4 bases and at J to 6 bases, leaving 2 bases not matched to a gene. The germline gives CDR1 LGHNA, CDR2 YNFKEQ. The CDR3 here is CASSRDRGNEQFF. CDR3 nucleotide sequence: TGTGCCAGCAGCCGAGACAGGGGCAATGAGCAGTTCTTC.

The V gene is TRBV5-1, the J gene TRBJ1-5; D may be TRBD1 (5 bases). The CDR3 is 14 residues long. Germline CDR1 SGHRS, CDR2 YFSETQ. V lost 0 bases to trimming and J lost 6 bases, with 10 bases between them. As DNA, the CDR3 is TGCGCCAGCAGCTTGGGGGGGGTGGGTCAGCCCCAGCATTTT. This translates into CASSLGGVGQPQHF. Full variable domain (missing parts from reference TRBV5-1 and TRBJ1-5): KAGVTQTPRYLIKTRGQQVTLSCSPISGHRSVSWYQQTPGQGLQFLFEYFSETQRNKGNFPGRFSGRQFSNSRSEMNVSTLELGDSALYLCASSLGGVGQPQHFGDGTRLSIL.